Listed below are T cell receptor beta chains from one sample, sequenced in a study of blood T cell repertoires in COVID-19. Produced via immunoSEQ multiplex PCR; TCRdb's table is partial and in-frame only. The sample holds 110,000 or so clones; about 85% are singletons and the top ten take about 13%. Material: peripheral blood. All receptors come from a human donor in a cohort sampled during active COVID-19. Both conserved end residues are part of each CDR3. D genes are given only for firm matches. Clone sizes are given selectively: once, few, many, or a class where the clone is expanded.

J	size	D	V	DNA	CDR3
TRBJ1-2	few	NA	TRBV29-1	TGCAGCGTCCAGACAGACTTCTATGGCTACACCTTC	CSVQTDFYGYTF
TRBJ2-5	NA	TRBD1	TRBV24-1	TGTGCCACCAGTGATCCCGGGACAGAGAACCAAGAGACCCAGTACTTC	CATSDPGTENQETQYF
TRBJ2-7	NA	NA	TRBV19	TGTGCCAGTAGTCCCGACGGGACCTACGAGCAGTACTTC	CASSPDGTYEQYF
TRBJ1-6	NA	NA	TRBV2	TGTGCCAGAAGGCAGGGAGGCTCCTATAATTCACCCCTCCACTTT	CARRQGGSYNSPLHF
TRBJ1-1	NA	NA	TRBV3-1/TRBV3-2	TGTGCCAGCAGCCAAGCAGGGTACATGAACACTGAAGCTTTCTTT	CASSQAGYMNTEAFF
TRBJ2-3	NA	NA	TRBV5-1	TGCGCCAGCAACCCGGGGGTCACAGATACGCAGTATTTT	CASNPGVTDTQYF
TRBJ2-2	NA	TRBD2	TRBV12-5	TGTGCTAGTGGCCGCTCTCCCCGGACTAGCGGGGGGGCGAACACCGGGGAGCTGTTTTTT	CASGRSPRTSGGANTGELFF
TRBJ1-4	NA	NA	TRBV30	TGTGCCTGGAATAGCTTCCGCCCTAATGAAAAACTGTTTTTT	CAWNSFRPNEKLFF
TRBJ1-5	NA	TRBD1	TRBV19	TGTGCCAGTACCCTTGGGACAGACAATCAGCCCCAGCATTTT	CASTLGTDNQPQHF
TRBJ2-3	NA	NA	TRBV4-3	TGCGCCAGCAGCCAAGATTTGTACTTCACGCAGTATTTT	CASSQDLYFTQYF
TRBJ1-4	NA	TRBD1	TRBV6-5	TGTGCCAGCAGTTACTCGGGACAGACAAATGAAAAACTGTTTTTT	CASSYSGQTNEKLFF
TRBJ2-3	NA	NA	TRBV3-1/TRBV3-2	TGTGCCAGCAGCCTAGGCGGGGAGACAGATACGCAGTATTTT	CASSLGGETDTQYF
TRBJ1-5	NA	NA	TRBV19	TGTGCCAGTAGTATGGACAGCTATCAGCCCCAGCATTTT	CASSMDSYQPQHF
TRBJ1-2	NA	TRBD1	TRBV15	TGTGCCACCTACCCGGGGGGACAGGGGGTGAACTATGGCTACACCTTC	CATYPGGQGVNYGYTF
TRBJ1-6	once	NA	TRBV6-5	TGTGCCAGCAGGCCCCGGGACTCACTCACGCGACCCCTCCACTTT	CASRPRDSLTRPLHF
TRBJ2-1	NA	TRBD2	TRBV6-2/TRBV6-3	TGTGCCAGCAGTTTGTTGTCTAGCGGGGCCCATGAGCAGTTCTTC	CASSLLSSGAHEQFF
TRBJ2-1	NA	NA	TRBV7-2	TGTGCCAGCAGCTTACAAGCGGGTAATTACAATGAGCAGTTCTTC	CASSLQAGNYNEQFF
TRBJ1-4	NA	TRBD1	TRBV4-3	TGCGCCAGCAGCCTTACCGGGACAGGGAGTGAAAAACTGTTTTTT	CASSLTGTGSEKLFF
TRBJ2-4	NA	TRBD2	TRBV19	TGTGCCAGTACCACGGGGGGAAGAAACATTCAGTACTTC	CASTTGGRNIQYF
TRBJ1-4	NA	NA	TRBV18	TGTGCCAGCTCACCACCGCAGACTTTGAGGGAAAAACTGTTTTTT	CASSPPQTLREKLFF
TRBJ2-2	NA	TRBD1	TRBV6-2/TRBV6-3	TGTGCCAGCAGTGGGGACAGGTTTGACACCGGGGAGCTGTTTTTT	CASSGDRFDTGELFF
TRBJ1-2	NA	NA	TRBV15	TGTGCCACCAGCAGACCCGGGGGGCAGGGGAACTATGGCTACACCTTC	CATSRPGGQGNYGYTF
TRBJ2-1	few	TRBD2	TRBV9	TGTGCCAGCAGCAGACTAGCGGGGAGCTACAATGAGCAGTTCTTC	CASSRLAGSYNEQFF
TRBJ1-3	NA	TRBD1	TRBV6-4	TGTGCCAGCAGTAACCGGGACAGCTCTGGAAACACCATATATTTT	CASSNRDSSGNTIYF
TRBJ2-1	NA	TRBD1	TRBV2	TGTGCCAGCAGGGGAGACAGGGGGCCCTACAATGAGCAGTTCTTC	CASRGDRGPYNEQFF
TRBJ2-1	NA	TRBD1	TRBV7-2	TGTGCCAGCAACTTGGGACAGGGACACAATGAGCAGTTCTTC	CASNLGQGHNEQFF
TRBJ2-1	few	NA	TRBV6-4	TGTGCCAGCAGTGTTGAGGAGACCTCCTACAATGAGCAGTTCTTC	CASSVEETSYNEQFF
TRBJ1-1	NA	NA	TRBV5-6	TGTGCCAGCAGCTTGATAGAGGGTAGGATGAACACTGAAGCTTTCTTT	CASSLIEGRMNTEAFF
TRBJ2-3	NA	NA	TRBV7-2	TGTGCCAGCAGCCTCATGGGGGGTGTTCGGGGGAGCCAGTATTTT	CASSLMGGVRGSQYF
TRBJ2-7	NA	NA	TRBV5-4	TGTGCCAGCAGCCCCAGGGCGCGGTCCGACGAGCAGTACTTC	CASSPRARSDEQYF
TRBJ2-7	few	TRBD2	TRBV2	TGTGCCAGCAGTCCCGGCGGGGGGCGCCGAAACGAGCAGTACTTC	CASSPGGGRRNEQYF
TRBJ2-1	NA	TRBD2	TRBV7-9	TGTGCCAGCAGCCCCACTAGCGGGGGCTACAATGAGCAGTTCTTC	CASSPTSGGYNEQFF
TRBJ2-7	NA	NA	TRBV19	TGTGCCAGTAGTATGGCCCACGACAGGACGCCCTACGAGCAGTACTTC	CASSMAHDRTPYEQYF
TRBJ1-3	few	TRBD1	TRBV7-6	TGTGCCAGCAGCAGGGACAGGGTCGGAAACACCATATATTTT	CASSRDRVGNTIYF
TRBJ1-5	few	NA	TRBV28	TGTGCCAGCAGTTCGGTCCACGCGAGACAGCCCCAGCATTTT	CASSSVHARQPQHF
TRBJ1-1	NA	TRBD1	TRBV11-2	TGTGCCAGCAGCTTAGGTAGGACAGGGAAAGCTTTCTTT	CASSLGRTGKAFF
TRBJ2-7	NA	TRBD1	TRBV7-2	TGTGCCAGCAGCTTAGTAACAGGGGTTGCGTACGAGCAGTACTTC	CASSLVTGVAYEQYF
TRBJ2-7	NA	NA	TRBV19	TGTGCCAGTAGTCCCACTTCCTCAGGGGCCGAGCAGTACTTC	CASSPTSSGAEQYF
TRBJ1-5	NA	TRBD1	TRBV5-1	TGCGCCAGCAGCTTGAACCGACAGGGAAGAGATCAGCCCCAGCATTTT	CASSLNRQGRDQPQHF
TRBJ2-2	NA	TRBD1	TRBV6-5	TGTGCCAGCAGGAGACAGGGGAACACCGGGGAGCTGTTTTTT	CASRRQGNTGELFF
TRBJ1-1	NA	TRBD1	TRBV7-6	TGTGCCAGCAGCTTAGAAGACAGGGGTAACACTGAAGCTTTCTTT	CASSLEDRGNTEAFF
TRBJ2-3	NA	TRBD1	TRBV15	TGTGCCACCGCATCGCGGGACAGGGGCACAGATACGCAGTATTTT	CATASRDRGTDTQYF